The 13 T cell receptor beta chains in this list originate from one sample, sequenced in a study of CD8 T cells in ankylosing spondylitis. Findings and limits, study-wide: Ankylosing spondylitis blood appeared to carry a characteristic TCR beta motif of 7 or 8 highly homologous variants.

No antigen has been assigned to these receptors. TCRdb analysed the 5' RACE reads with MiXCR anew, one entry per CDR3 protein. In the table there are about 540,000 distinct CDR3 sequences, 9.5% to 15% of which are singletons. The sample consisted of blood, either unsorted or a sorted T cell fraction (not recorded which). Source of these receptors: a male donor with ankylosing spondylitis.

This clonotype was detected only a few times. The rearrangement joins TRBV9 to TRBJ1-2, with a weak D call TRBD1 (5 bases). Germline-derived CDR1 and CDR2 are SGDLS and YYNGEE. The CDR3 is made up of 13 amino acids. V was clipped by 5 bases and J by 6 bases, with 14 bases between them. CDR3 sequence: CASREGLLDGYTF. The CDR3 region has the DNA TGTGCCAGCAGGGAGGGGCTCTTGGATGGCTACACCTTC.

This clonotype turned up a few times. The chain joins TRBV15 to TRBJ2-7; 9 nucleotides agree with TRBD1. V shed 0 bases and J 7 bases; nucleotides not matched to a gene: 4. Germline CDR1 LNHNV, CDR2 YYDKDF (reference sequence). This CDR3 is 14 amino acids long. CDR3 bases: TGTGCCACCAGCAGAGAAGGGACAGGGAGGGAGCAGTACGTC. Protein sequence: CATSREGTGREQYV.

The sample holds a few counts of this clonotype. V is TRBV5-1 and J is TRBJ2-5, with a tentative D call TRBD2 (5 bases). The CDR3 is 16 residues long. Trimming took off 2 bases at V and 2 bases at J, with 16 bases between the two ends. Germline CDR1 is SGHRS and CDR2 is YFSETQ. CDR3: CASSFYKTTSQETQYF. The CDR3 DNA sequence: TGCGCCAGCAGCTTCTATAAGACTACATCGCAAGAGACCCAGTACTTC.

The chain uses TRBV29-1 and TRBJ1-2; weak D call: TRBD1 (5 bases). The CDR3 is made up of 13 amino acids. CDR1 and CDR2 (germline): SQVTM, ANQGSEA. V was pared by 6 bases and J by 3 bases, with 14 bases between. Here the CDR3 reads CSVARGEDYGYTF. The CDR3 coding sequence is TGCAGCGTCGCCCGAGGGGAGGACTATGGCTACACCTTC. Variable domain in full (rest from reference TRBV29-1 and TRBJ1-2): SAVISQKPSRDICQRGTSLTIQCQVDSQVTMMFWYRQQPGQSLTLIATANQGSEATYESGFVIDKFPISRPNLTFSTLTVSNMSPEDSSIYLCSVARGEDYGYTFGSGTRLTVV.

The sample holds a few counts of this clonotype. The chain uses TRBV11-3 and TRBJ2-1; 10 nucleotides align to TRBD2. The germline V gene has CDR1 SGHNT and CDR2 YENEEA. The CDR3 loop spans 15 amino acids. J gave up 9 bases and V 1 base, and 6 bases lay outside the gene matches. The CDR3 DNA reads as TGTGCCAGCAGCTTAGTCGCTAGCGGGAGACCTGAGCAGTTCTTC. Its translation: CASSLVASGRPEQFF.

The V and J genes are TRBV25-1 and TRBJ1-2; D unresolved. The CDR3 loop spans 11 amino acids. V was pared by 4 bases and J by 8 bases, with 8 bases between. Germline-derived CDR1 and CDR2 are MGHDK and SYGVNS. Here the CDR3 reads CASSASRGYTF. CDR3 in DNA: TGTGCCAGCAGTGCTTCCCGGGGCTACACCTTC.

The table lists this clonotype with many counts. This chain's CDR3 is CASSQGGGSGELFF. For the CDR3, the DNA is TGTGCCAGCAGCCAAGGTGGGGGATCCGGGGAGCTGTTTTTT. V gene TRBV3-1 combines with J gene TRBJ2-2; D possibly matches TRBD1 or TRBD2 (5 bases each). The CDR3 length is 14 residues. Trimming removed 1 base from V and 6 bases from J, with 9 bases in between. Looked up from germline, CDR1 is LGHDT and CDR2 is YNNKEL (reference sequence).

The rearrangement joins TRBV12-3 or TRBV12-4 to TRBJ2-1; D may be TRBD1 (5 bases). Trimming stripped 3 bases from V and 12 bases from J, with 12 bases between. CDR3 length equals 12 residues. CDR3 amino acids: CASSFGRAVQFF. CDR3 DNA sequence: TGTGCCAGCAGTTTTGGCAGGGCTGTGCAGTTCTTC.

This clonotype was recorded many times. This rearrangement joins TRBV7-9 to TRBJ2-1, with D perhaps matching TRBD1 or TRBD2 (5 bases each). V was cut by 6 bases and J by 5 bases, with 8 bases left in between. The CDR3 runs 12 residues. In germline, CDR1 is SEHNR, CDR2 FQNEAQ (reference sequence). The CDR3 is CASRGVDNEQFF. CDR3 nucleotides: TGTGCCAGCAGGGGGGTGGACAATGAGCAGTTCTTC.

This clonotype appeared many times. This chain connects TRBV5-1 to TRBJ2-7, with 7 bases fitting TRBD1. CDR1 SGHRS and CDR2 YFSETQ come from the germline V gene. The CDR3 runs 14 residues. V dropped 1 base and J dropped 5; count of bases not matched to a gene: 6. The CDR3 reads CASSLRQGNDEQYF. The CDR3 DNA reads as TGCGCCAGCAGCTTGAGACAGGGAAATGACGAGCAGTACTTC.

The chain employs TRBV15 and TRBJ2-3, with 8 positions matching TRBD2. Per the germline V gene, CDR1 is LNHNV and CDR2 is YYDKDF (reference sequence). This CDR3 has 16 residues. V was pared by 0 bases and J by 5 bases, with 7 bases of the junction left unmatched. CDR3 DNA sequence: TGTGCCACCAGCAGAGACTTTGCGGGAGGTCTAGATACGCAGTATTTT. Encoded protein: CATSRDFAGGLDTQYF.

This clonotype was found a few times. J is TRBJ2-3 and V is TRBV12-3 or TRBV12-4; 8 positions agree with TRBD1. The CDR3 spans 15 residues. J lost 4 bases, V lost 7 bases, and 10 bases had no gene match. The CDR3 region has the DNA TGTGCCAGCAATAGTTGGACAGGGTTGGCAGATACGCAGTATTTT. Its protein is CASNSWTGLADTQYF.

This clonotype was detected a few times. This chain uses TRBV3-1 with TRBJ1-1; no reliable D call. This CDR3 is built from 13 residues. V lost 7 bases and J 1 base, leaving 10 bases between the germline ends. CDR1 and CDR2 from the germline V gene are LGHDT and YNNKEL (reference sequence). The CDR3 DNA sequence: TGTGCCAGCACCGTTGATTCGAACACTGAAGCTTTCTTT. It encodes CASTVDSNTEAFF.